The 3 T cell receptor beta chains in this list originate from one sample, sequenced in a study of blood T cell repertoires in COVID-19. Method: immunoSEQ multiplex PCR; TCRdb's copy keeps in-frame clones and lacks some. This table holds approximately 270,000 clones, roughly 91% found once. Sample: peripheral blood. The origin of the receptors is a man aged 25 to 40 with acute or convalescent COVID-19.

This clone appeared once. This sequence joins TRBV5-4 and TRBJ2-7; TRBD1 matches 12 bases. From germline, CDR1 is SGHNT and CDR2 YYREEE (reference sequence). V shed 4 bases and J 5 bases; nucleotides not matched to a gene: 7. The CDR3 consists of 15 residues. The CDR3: CASSAPGTGGNEQYF. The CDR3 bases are TGTGCCAGCAGCGCGCCCGGGACAGGGGGCAACGAGCAGTACTTC. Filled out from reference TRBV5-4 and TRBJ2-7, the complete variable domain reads ETGVTQSPTHLIKTRGQQVTLRCSSQSGHNTVSWYQQALGQGPQFIFQYYREEENGRGNFPPRFSGLQFPNYSSELNVNALELDDSALYLCASSAPGTGGNEQYFGPGTRLTVT.

CDR3 loop: CASSEAHNEQFF. The CDR3, as DNA: TGTGCCAGCAGCGAGGCCCACAATGAGCAGTTCTTC. The chain is built from TRBV6-5 and TRBJ2-1; unclear D gene. The CDR3 is 12 residues long. Trimming shortened V by 6 bases and J by 5 bases, and 8 bases separated the two germline ends. Germline V gene sequence: CDR1 MNHEY, CDR2 SVGAGI.

The CDR3 bases are TGTGCCAGCAGTCAGGGGCGCAGGGTAAATTCACCCCTCCACTTT. Amino acid sequence: CASSQGRRVNSPLHF. J is TRBJ1-6 and V is TRBV11-2, with D tentatively TRBD1 (6 bases). Between the trimmed V and J ends, which lost 6 bases and 7 bases, there was a span of 16 bases. The germline CDR1 and CDR2 sequences are SGHAT and FQNNGV. CDR3 length: 15 amino acids.